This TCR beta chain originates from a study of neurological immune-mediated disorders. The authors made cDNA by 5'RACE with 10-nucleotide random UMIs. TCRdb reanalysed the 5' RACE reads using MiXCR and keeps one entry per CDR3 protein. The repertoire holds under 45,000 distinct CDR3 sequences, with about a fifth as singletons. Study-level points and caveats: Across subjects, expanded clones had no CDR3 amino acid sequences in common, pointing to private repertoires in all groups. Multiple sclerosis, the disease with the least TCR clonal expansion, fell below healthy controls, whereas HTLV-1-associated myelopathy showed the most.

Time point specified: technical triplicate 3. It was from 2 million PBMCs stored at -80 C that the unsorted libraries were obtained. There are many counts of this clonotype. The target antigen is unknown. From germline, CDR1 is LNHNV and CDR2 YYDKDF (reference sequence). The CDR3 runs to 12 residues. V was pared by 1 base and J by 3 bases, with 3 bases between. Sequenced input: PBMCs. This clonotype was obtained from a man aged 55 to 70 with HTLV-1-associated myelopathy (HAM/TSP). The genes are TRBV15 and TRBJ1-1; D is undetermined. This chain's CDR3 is CATSRAYTEAFF. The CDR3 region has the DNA TGTGCCACCAGCAGAGCATACACTGAAGCTTTCTTT.